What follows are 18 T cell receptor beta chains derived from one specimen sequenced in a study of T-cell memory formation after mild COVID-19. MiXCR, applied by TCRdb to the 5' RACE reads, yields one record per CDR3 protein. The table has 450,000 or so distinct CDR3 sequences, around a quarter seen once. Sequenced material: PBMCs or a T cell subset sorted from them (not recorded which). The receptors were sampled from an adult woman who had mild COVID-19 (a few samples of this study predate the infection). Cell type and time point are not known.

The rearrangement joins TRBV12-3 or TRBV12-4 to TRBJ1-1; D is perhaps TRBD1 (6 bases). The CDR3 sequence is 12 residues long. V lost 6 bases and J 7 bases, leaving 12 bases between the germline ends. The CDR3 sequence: CASSPTGIEAFF. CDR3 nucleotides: TGTGCCAGCAGCCCTACAGGGATTGAAGCTTTCTTT.

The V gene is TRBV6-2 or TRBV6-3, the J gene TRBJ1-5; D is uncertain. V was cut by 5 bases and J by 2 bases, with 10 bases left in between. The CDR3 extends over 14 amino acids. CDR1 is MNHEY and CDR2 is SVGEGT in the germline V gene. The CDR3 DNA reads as TGTGCCAGCAGTGCCCCCGGGGGCAATCAGCCCCAGCATTTT. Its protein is CASSAPGGNQPQHF.

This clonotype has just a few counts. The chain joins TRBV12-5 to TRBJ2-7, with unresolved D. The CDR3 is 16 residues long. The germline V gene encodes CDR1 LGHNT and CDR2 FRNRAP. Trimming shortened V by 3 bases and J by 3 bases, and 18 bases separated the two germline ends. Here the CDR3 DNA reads TGTGCTAGTGGTTTTGCAGTCGTGGGCAAGAACTACGAGCAGTACTTC. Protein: CASGFAVVGKNYEQYF.

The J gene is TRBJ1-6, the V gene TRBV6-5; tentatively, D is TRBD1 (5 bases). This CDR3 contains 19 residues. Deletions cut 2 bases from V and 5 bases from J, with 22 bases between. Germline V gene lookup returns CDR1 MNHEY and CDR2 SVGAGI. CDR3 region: CASSYQGGAGLMNNSPLHF. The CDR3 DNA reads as TGTGCCAGCAGTTACCAGGGTGGAGCGGGTTTAATGAATAATTCACCCCTCCACTTT.

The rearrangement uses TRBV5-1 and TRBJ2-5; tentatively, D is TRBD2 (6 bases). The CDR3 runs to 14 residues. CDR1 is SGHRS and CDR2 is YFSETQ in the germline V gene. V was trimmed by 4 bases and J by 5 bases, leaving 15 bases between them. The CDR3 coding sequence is TGCGCCAGCAGCACTGGTCGGCTAGCGGAGACCCAGTACTTC. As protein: CASSTGRLAETQYF.

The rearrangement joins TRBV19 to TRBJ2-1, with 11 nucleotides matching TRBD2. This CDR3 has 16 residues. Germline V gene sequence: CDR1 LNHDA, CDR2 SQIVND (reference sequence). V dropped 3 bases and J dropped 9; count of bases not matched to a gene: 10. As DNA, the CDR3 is TGTGCCAGTAGTATTGGGCAGTCTAGCGGGAGGACTGAGCAGTTCTTC. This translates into CASSIGQSSGRTEQFF.

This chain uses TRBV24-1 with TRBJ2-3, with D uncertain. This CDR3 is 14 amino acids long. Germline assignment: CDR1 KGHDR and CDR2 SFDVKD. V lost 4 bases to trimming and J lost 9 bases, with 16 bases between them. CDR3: CATSDPSDLVTQYF. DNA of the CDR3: TGTGCCACCAGTGACCCAAGCGATTTGGTGACGCAGTATTTT.

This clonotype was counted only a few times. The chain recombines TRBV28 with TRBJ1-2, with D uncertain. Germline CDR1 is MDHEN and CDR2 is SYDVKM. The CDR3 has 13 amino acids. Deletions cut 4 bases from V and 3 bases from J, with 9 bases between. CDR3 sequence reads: CASSSQLDYGYTF. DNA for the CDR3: TGTGCCAGCAGTTCCCAACTGGACTATGGCTACACCTTC.

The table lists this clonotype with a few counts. The CDR3 protein is CASSSMLALALNEQFF. The CDR3 coding sequence is TGTGCCAGCAGTTCCATGCTAGCACTGGCTTTAAATGAGCAGTTCTTC. This rearrangement joins TRBV27 to TRBJ2-1; D is possibly TRBD2 (5 bases). The CDR3 spans 16 residues. Germline CDR1 is MNHEY and CDR2 is SMNVEV (reference sequence). V lost 4 bases and J 7 bases, leaving 20 bases between the germline ends.

The CDR3 sequence is CASSPSRRLAANEQFF. CDR3 DNA sequence: TGTGCCAGCAGTCCATCGAGGCGGCTAGCGGCCAATGAGCAGTTCTTC. The chain employs TRBV6-5 and TRBJ2-1, with TRBD2 identical over 7 bases. Looked up from germline, CDR1 is MNHEY and CDR2 is SVGAGI. This CDR3 is 16 amino acids long. V lost 5 bases to trimming and J lost 6 bases; unmatched junction nucleotides: 13.

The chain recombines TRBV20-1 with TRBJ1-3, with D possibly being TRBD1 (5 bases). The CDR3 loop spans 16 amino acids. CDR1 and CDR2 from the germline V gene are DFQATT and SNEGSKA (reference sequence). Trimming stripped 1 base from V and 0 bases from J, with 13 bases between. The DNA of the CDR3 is TGCAGTGCTAGAGGACTTTCGGGGGGCTCTGGAAACACCATATATTTT. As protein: CSARGLSGGSGNTIYF.

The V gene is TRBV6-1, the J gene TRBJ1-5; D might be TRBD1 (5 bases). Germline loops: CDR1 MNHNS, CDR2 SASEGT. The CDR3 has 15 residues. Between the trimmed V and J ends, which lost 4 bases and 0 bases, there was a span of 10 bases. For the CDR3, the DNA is TGTGCCAGCAGTGTTAGGGGCAGTAGCAATCAGCCCCAGCATTTT. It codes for CASSVRGSSNQPQHF.

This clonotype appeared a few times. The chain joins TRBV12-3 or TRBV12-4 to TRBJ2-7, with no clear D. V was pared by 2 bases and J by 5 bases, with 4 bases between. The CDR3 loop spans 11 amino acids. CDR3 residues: CASSLLHEQYF. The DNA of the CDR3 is TGTGCCAGCAGTTTACTCCACGAGCAGTACTTC.

The CDR3 region has the DNA TGTGCCAGCAGCTTACGGCTAGCGGGTAGCTCTGGGGCCAACGTCCTGACTTTC. Protein product: CASSLRLAGSSGANVLTF. The genes are TRBV7-8 and TRBJ2-6; TRBD2 matches 8 bases. The V gene's germline CDR1 is SGHVS and CDR2 FQNEAQ. V dropped 2 bases and J dropped 0; count of bases not matched to a gene: 6. The CDR3 runs to 18 residues.

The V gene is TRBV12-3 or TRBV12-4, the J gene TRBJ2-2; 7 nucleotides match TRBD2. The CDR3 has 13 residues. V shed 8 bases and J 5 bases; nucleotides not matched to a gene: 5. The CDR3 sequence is CASGHSGTGELFF. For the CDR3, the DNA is TGTGCCAGCGGCCATAGCGGGACCGGGGAGCTGTTTTTT.

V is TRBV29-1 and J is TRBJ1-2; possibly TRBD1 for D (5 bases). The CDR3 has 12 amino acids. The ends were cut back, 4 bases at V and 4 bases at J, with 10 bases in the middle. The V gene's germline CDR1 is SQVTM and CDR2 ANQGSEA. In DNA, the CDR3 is TGCAGCGTTGTAGTACAGGCCTATGGCTACACCTTC. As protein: CSVVVQAYGYTF.

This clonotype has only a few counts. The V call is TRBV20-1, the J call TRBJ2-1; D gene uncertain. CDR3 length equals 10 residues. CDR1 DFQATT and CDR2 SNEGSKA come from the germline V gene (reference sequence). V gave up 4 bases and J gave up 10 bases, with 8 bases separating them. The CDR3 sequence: CSATRSEQFF. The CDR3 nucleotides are TGCAGTGCTACCCGTTCGGAGCAGTTCTTC.

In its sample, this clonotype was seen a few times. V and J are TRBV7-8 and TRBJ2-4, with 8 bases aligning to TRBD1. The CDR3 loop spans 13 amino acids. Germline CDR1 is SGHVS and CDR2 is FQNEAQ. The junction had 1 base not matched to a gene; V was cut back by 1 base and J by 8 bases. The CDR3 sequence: CASSLDRGDIQYF. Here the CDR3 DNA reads TGTGCCAGCAGCTTAGACAGGGGGGACATTCAGTACTTC.